These 27 T cell receptor beta chains originate from one sample sequenced in a study of cytomegalovirus exposure and HLA in healthy donors. Repertoires were generated with immunoSEQ multiplex PCR, while TCRdb's copy carries only in-frame clones and drops some. The top ten hold around 3% of the sample, which has about 220,000 clones, 80% to 90% seen once. Sequencing was performed on PBMCs. The receptor set was obtained from a man between 18 and 29 years old in good health and CMV-seronegative.

The chain links TRBV27 to TRBJ2-3, with D uncertain. From germline, CDR1 is MNHEY and CDR2 SMNVEV (reference sequence). The V end lost 5 bases, the J end lost 5 bases, and 11 bases lay between the germline ends. The CDR3 is 13 residues long. For the CDR3, the DNA is TGTGCCAGCAGTATTTTTCCCAAAGATACGCAGTATTTT. Translated, it gives CASSIFPKDTQYF.

The chain has TRBV11-2 and TRBJ2-7; the match to TRBD2 covers 10 bases. From germline, CDR1 is SGHAT and CDR2 FQNNGV. This CDR3 comprises 14 residues. V lost 5 bases to trimming and J lost 4 bases; unmatched junction nucleotides: 5. The CDR3 sequence: CASSPGLAVYEQYF. The CDR3 DNA is TGTGCCAGCAGCCCAGGACTAGCGGTGTACGAGCAGTACTTC.

The V and J genes are TRBV7-2 and TRBJ2-3, with 8 bases lining up with TRBD2. The CDR3 spans 14 residues. Germline V CDR1 and CDR2: SGHTA, FQGNSA. J gave up 3 bases and V 3 bases, and 2 bases lay outside the gene matches. Written as DNA, the CDR3 is TGTGCCAGCAGCTTTAGCGGGGCAACAGATACGCAGTATTTT. Translated: CASSFSGATDTQYF.

V usage is TRBV28 and J usage is TRBJ1-2; possibly TRBD1 for D (6 bases). V lost 4 bases, J lost 5 bases, and 20 bases lay in between. The CDR3 sequence is 16 residues long. The germline CDR1 and CDR2 sequences are MDHEN and SYDVKM. CDR3 amino acids: CASSWAGAIQSYGYTF. The CDR3 DNA reads TGTGCCAGCAGTTGGGCAGGGGCGATCCAGTCGTATGGCTACACCTTC.

J is TRBJ1-6 and V is TRBV7-3; D call uncertain. This CDR3 has 14 residues. V was shortened by 5 bases and J by 9 bases, with 14 bases between the two germline ends. Germline CDR1 and CDR2: SGHTA and FQGTGA. This chain's CDR3 is CASSPRHPSSPLHF. The CDR3 coding sequence is TGTGCCAGCAGCCCTCGACATCCGAGTTCACCCCTCCACTTT.

The chain uses TRBV5-1 and TRBJ2-7, with 9 bases aligning to TRBD1. V lost 2 bases and J lost 4; bases outside the gene matches: 10. Germline CDR1 SGHRS, CDR2 YFSETQ. This CDR3 comprises 16 residues. The CDR3 DNA reads TGCGCCAGCAGCTTAAGGTCGGGACAGGGTGCATACGAGCAGTACTTC. Translated: CASSLRSGQGAYEQYF.

The chain couples TRBV6-5 to TRBJ2-2; the match to TRBD1 covers 10 bases. CDR1 is MNHEY and CDR2 is SVGAGI in the germline V gene. V shed 10 bases and J 4 bases; nucleotides not matched to a gene: 9. There are 15 residues in the CDR3. The CDR3, as DNA: TGTGCCATAAGGCCGAGGACAGGGGGCACCGGGGAGCTGTTTTTT. This encodes CAIRPRTGGTGELFF.

J is TRBJ2-2 and V is TRBV27; 7 bases map to TRBD1. Looked up from germline, CDR1 is MNHEY and CDR2 is SMNVEV (reference sequence). This CDR3 region has 18 residues. V lost 6 bases to trimming and J lost 4 bases; unmatched junction nucleotides: 17. This CDR3 reads CASSSRGTANRATGELFF. The CDR3 region has the DNA TGTGCCAGCAGCTCAAGGGGGACAGCTAACCGGGCCACCGGGGAGCTGTTTTTT.

The chain's CDR3 is CASSLVAGDTQYF. The CDR3 DNA reads as TGTGCCAGCAGCTTAGTTGCGGGAGATACGCAGTATTTT. This chain joins TRBV7-2 and TRBJ2-3, with D tentatively TRBD2 (5 bases). Trimming cost V 1 base and J 5 bases, with 7 bases left between them. The CDR3 runs to 13 residues. Looked up from germline, CDR1 is SGHTA and CDR2 is FQGNSA.

The chain carries TRBV4-1 and TRBJ2-1; no firm D call. Trimming pared 0 bases from V and 5 bases from J, leaving 5 bases between. There are 13 residues in the CDR3. Germline V lookup: CDR1 MGHRA, CDR2 YSYEKL. For the CDR3, the DNA is TGCGCCAGCAGCCAAGAGTTCGACAATGAGCAGTTCTTC. It yields the protein CASSQEFDNEQFF.

This rearrangement joins TRBV19 to TRBJ2-2, with no clear D. Trimming cost V 6 bases and J 0 bases, with 14 bases left between them. Germline CDR1 and CDR2: LNHDA and SQIVND (reference sequence). This CDR3 has 16 residues. The CDR3 DNA is TGTGCCAGTAGCCTGGGCGCGACCGCGAACACCGGGGAGCTGTTTTTT. Protein product: CASSLGATANTGELFF. Full variable domain (missing parts from reference TRBV19 and TRBJ2-2): DGGITQSPKYLFRKEGQNVTLSCEQNLNHDAMYWYRQDPGQGLRLIYYSQIVNDFQKGDIAEGYSVSREKKESFPLTVTSAQKNPTAFYLCASSLGATANTGELFFGEGSRLTVL.

The chain couples TRBV10-1 to TRBJ2-3, with D hard to call. The CDR3 has 15 amino acids. Trimming left V 1 base short and J 2 bases short, with 10 bases between. Germline V gene lookup returns CDR1 WNHNN and CDR2 SYGVQD (reference sequence). This CDR3 is CASSEFAESTDTQYF. CDR3 DNA sequence: TGCGCCAGCAGTGAGTTCGCGGAATCCACAGATACGCAGTATTTT.

This chain links TRBV29-1 with TRBJ1-4; a possible D gene is TRBD1 (5 bases). Between the trimmed V and J ends, which lost 5 bases and 12 bases, there was a span of 13 bases. CDR1 and CDR2 (germline): SQVTM, ANQGSEA. The CDR3 is 11 amino acids. The CDR3 loop is CSVSTGVQLFF. The CDR3 bases are TGCAGCGTTTCAACAGGAGTTCAACTGTTTTTT.

The gene calls are TRBV4-1 and TRBJ2-7, with 7 bases matching TRBD1. The germline gives CDR1 MGHRA, CDR2 YSYEKL. This CDR3 is 14 amino acids long. V trimming: 1 base; J trimming: 10 bases; junction bases outside the gene matches: 10. The DNA of the CDR3 is TGCGCCAGCAGCCAAGCGAATGACAGGGCCGGACAGTACTTC. As protein: CASSQANDRAGQYF.

The chain links TRBV7-2 to TRBJ1-2; D gene unclear. CDR1 is SGHTA and CDR2 is FQGNSA in the germline V gene. The V end was cut by 5 bases, the J end by 2 bases, with 21 bases between. This CDR3 is built from 17 residues. CDR3 sequence reads: CASSNRGRGGVNYGYTF. The CDR3 DNA follows: TGTGCCAGCAGCAATCGCGGGCGTGGCGGGGTCAACTATGGCTACACCTTC.

This clone was detected only once. Here the CDR3 reads CASRPDTSTNEKLFF. The CDR3 coding sequence is TGTGCCAGCAGGCCGGACACATCAACTAATGAAAAACTGTTTTTT. This sequence joins TRBV5-4 and TRBJ1-4, with a possible D match to TRBD1 (5 bases). The germline CDR1 and CDR2 sequences are SGHNT and YYREEE (reference sequence). The CDR3 covers 15 residues. The V and J ends lost 5 bases and 0 bases respectively, with 11 bases between them. The whole variable domain, filled in from reference TRBV5-4 and TRBJ1-4, reads ETGVTQSPTHLIKTRGQQVTLRCSSQSGHNTVSWYQQALGQGPQFIFQYYREEENGRGNFPPRFSGLQFPNYSSELNVNALELDDSALYLCASRPDTSTNEKLFFGSGTQLSVL.

The genes are TRBV19 and TRBJ1-2; D may be TRBD1 (6 bases). The germline CDR1 and CDR2 sequences are LNHDA and SQIVND (reference sequence). The CDR3 covers 14 residues. V was trimmed by 8 bases and J by 5 bases, leaving 18 bases between them. The CDR3 loop reads CASQGFGGPYGYTF. For the CDR3, the DNA is TGTGCCAGTCAGGGCTTCGGGGGGCCGTATGGCTACACCTTC.

The rearrangement links TRBV27 to TRBJ2-7; tentatively, D is TRBD2 (6 bases). This CDR3 is 16 amino acids long. Germline lookup yields CDR1 MNHEY and CDR2 SMNVEV (reference sequence). Trimming stripped 3 bases from V and 1 base from J, with 16 bases between. The CDR3 nucleotides are TGTGCCAGCAGTTTCTCCACGGGAGCCGTGTCCTACGAGCAGTACTTC. Residues: CASSFSTGAVSYEQYF.

This rearrangement joins TRBV10-1 to TRBJ2-2, with D tentatively TRBD2 (5 bases). V was shortened by 2 bases and J by 6 bases, with 10 bases between the two germline ends. The germline CDR1 and CDR2 sequences are WNHNN and SYGVQD (reference sequence). CDR3 length equals 14 residues. CDR3 loop: CASSEGREAGELFF. The CDR3 nucleotides read TGCGCCAGCAGTGAGGGGAGAGAGGCCGGGGAGCTGTTTTTT.

This chain connects TRBV30 to TRBJ2-7; D is perhaps TRBD1 (8 bases). Germline V gene data show CDR1 as GTSNPN and CDR2 as SVGIG (reference sequence). There are 14 residues in the CDR3. Trimming removed 5 bases from V and 2 bases from J, with 16 bases in between. The CDR3 spells CAWRNRGGTYEQYF. In DNA, the CDR3 is TGTGCCTGGCGTAACAGGGGGGGGACCTACGAGCAGTACTTC.

This clone was seen only once. This chain links TRBV30 with TRBJ2-5; D possibly corresponds to TRBD2 (6 bases). V shed 5 bases and J shed 2 bases, with 18 bases lying between them. Germline-derived CDR1 and CDR2 are GTSNPN and SVGIG (reference sequence). CDR3 length equals 15 residues. The CDR3 nucleotides read TGTGCCTGGTCGGAGGGGTTTCACTATCAAGAGACCCAGTACTTC. Translated: CAWSEGFHYQETQYF.

The CDR3 DNA sequence: TGTGCCGCCGGGTCGGGAAGGTATAGGCTTCAGTTCTTC. Encoded protein: CAAGSGRYRLQFF. The chain combines TRBV19 with TRBJ2-1, with D possibly TRBD2 on 5 matching bases. The germline V and J ends were trimmed by 11 bases and 13 bases, with 24 bases remaining between them. Per germline, CDR1 LNHDA and CDR2 SQIVND (reference sequence). This CDR3 contains 13 residues.

The V gene is TRBV30, the J gene TRBJ2-2, with 7 bases lining up with TRBD2. Germline CDR1 reads GTSNPN; CDR2 reads SVGIG (reference sequence). The V segment lost 3 bases and the J segment 5 bases; nucleotides outside the gene matches: 12. The CDR3 extends over 16 amino acids. This chain's CDR3 is CAWSRWVKRETGELFF. As DNA, the CDR3 is TGTGCCTGGAGCCGGTGGGTTAAGCGGGAAACCGGGGAGCTGTTTTTT.

The chain combines TRBV19 with TRBJ2-7; no clear D. The germline CDR1 and CDR2 sequences are LNHDA and SQIVND (reference sequence). CDR3 length equals 15 residues. V shed 3 bases and J shed 1 base, with 13 bases lying between them. CDR3 region: CASSIDSQKSYEQYF. CDR3 nucleotide sequence: TGTGCCAGTAGTATTGATTCACAGAAATCCTACGAGCAGTACTTC.

This clone was seen a single time. Here the CDR3 reads CASSLDPRYSPLHF. DNA of the CDR3: TGTGCCAGCAGTTTAGATCCCAGGTATTCACCCCTCCACTTT. The chain has TRBV27 and TRBJ1-6, with D uncertain. CDR1 and CDR2 from the germline V gene are MNHEY and SMNVEV (reference sequence). The V end was cut by 2 bases, the J end by 8 bases, with 10 bases between. The length of the CDR3 is 14 residues.

The chain recombines TRBV5-1 with TRBJ2-2; unclear D gene. CDR1 and CDR2 (germline): SGHRS, YFSETQ. This CDR3 is 15 amino acids long. Between the trimmed V and J ends, which lost 4 bases and 1 base, there was a span of 11 bases. This CDR3 is CASSEFPGNTGELFF. The DNA of the CDR3 is TGCGCCAGCAGCGAATTTCCCGGGAACACCGGGGAGCTGTTTTTT. Using reference TRBV5-1 and TRBJ2-2 for the parts outside the CDR3, the full variable domain is KAGVTQTPRYLIKTRGQQVTLSCSPISGHRSVSWYQQTPGQGLQFLFEYFSETQRNKGNFPGRFSGRQFSNSRSEMNVSTLELGDSALYLCASSEFPGNTGELFFGEGSRLTVL.

The V call is TRBV5-4, the J call TRBJ1-1; D perhaps matches TRBD1 (6 bases). The CDR3 consists of 17 residues. The V end was cut by 0 bases, the J end by 1 base, with 16 bases between. Per germline, CDR1 SGHNT and CDR2 YYREEE (reference sequence). This CDR3 is CASSLGVKTGRNTEAFF. As DNA, the CDR3 is TGTGCCAGCAGCTTGGGAGTTAAGACAGGAAGGAACACTGAAGCTTTCTTT.